The entry below describes one TCR beta chain. Its antigen is unidentified. The V segment lost 6 bases and the J segment 7 bases; nucleotides outside the gene matches: 4. The CDR3 sequence is 14 residues long. Per germline, CDR1 MNHEY and CDR2 SVGAGI. The data were produced by immunoSEQ multiplex PCR, yet TCRdb's version contains in-frame clones alone and is incomplete. The profile shows tens of thousands of clones, around 88% of them singletons. These data come from a study of OX40 agonist ivuxolimab in advanced cancers. Study-wide context: Intravenous ivuxolimab at 0.01 to 10 mg/kg was given to patients every 2 weeks. Dose-escalation subjects each had hepatocellular carcinoma, melanoma, renal cell or head and neck cancer.

The study, taken as a whole, reports: In the 0.1 to 3.0 mg/kg range, CD4+ and CD8+ blood T cells had expanded clonally by week 6. Compared with others, partial responders at 0.1-3.0 mg/kg displayed clonal expansion among the lowest.

The sequence came from an adult with an advanced solid tumor such as melanoma, head and neck, liver or kidney cancer. This chain joins TRBV6-5 and TRBJ2-2; 11 positions match TRBD1. The input for sequencing was CD4+ or CD8+ T cells sorted from blood, taken in a trial of the OX40 agonist ivuxolimab. This CDR3 is CASRGTGGGGELFF. In DNA form, the CDR3 reads TGTGCCAGCAGGGGGACAGGGGGAGGCGGGGAGCTGTTTTTT.